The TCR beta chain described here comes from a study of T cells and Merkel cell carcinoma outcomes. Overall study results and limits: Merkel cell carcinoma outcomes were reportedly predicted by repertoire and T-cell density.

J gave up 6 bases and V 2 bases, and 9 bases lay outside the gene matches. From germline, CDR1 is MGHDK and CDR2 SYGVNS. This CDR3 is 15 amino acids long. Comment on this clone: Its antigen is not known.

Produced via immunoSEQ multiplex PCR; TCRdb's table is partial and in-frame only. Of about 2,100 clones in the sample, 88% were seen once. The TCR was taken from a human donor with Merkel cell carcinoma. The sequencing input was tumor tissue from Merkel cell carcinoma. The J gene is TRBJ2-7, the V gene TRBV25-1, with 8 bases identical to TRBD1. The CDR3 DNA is TGTGCCAGCAGTGAAACCCGACAGGGGTACACCGAGCAGTACTTC. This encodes CASSETRQGYTEQYF.